The T cell receptor beta chain under discussion was sequenced for a study of cytotoxic CD8 clonotypes in ibrutinib-treated CLL (dated by TCRdb to the early 2020s). About the full investigation: The cohort had about a dozen relapsed/refractory and approximately 15 treatment-naive patients; 17 were IGHV unmutated. Response samples were taken after a median of approximately eleven months on treatment, ranging from roughly 6 to 36 months. All remission and progressive disease samples were collected while patients were still receiving ibrutinib. Partial responses were observed in 24 patients and complete responses in 2; after a median follow-up of 68 months, remission was maintained in approximately 14 patients and progression was observed in roughly twelve. Cryopreserved peripheral blood mononuclear cells were obtained prior to treatment, at the time of response, and at either disease progression or sustained remission. Samples averaged approximately 240,000 productive templates and just under 95,000 productive rearrangements. Of the approximately 90 people in the trial, around 24 had longitudinal samples available. What the research found in general, with its limitations: Sampling times were not matched between sustained-remission and progressing patients, and lymph node repertoires were not studied. At baseline, clonality was higher than in age-matched healthy donors and showed a strong correlation with circulating CD8+ T-cell counts. Public clonotypes were rare and either shrank or stayed stable during treatment, and the rise in clonality at ibrutinib response reflected expansion of private clonotypes. Clonality rose at ibrutinib response, remained stable during sustained remission, and dropped back toward baseline at progression.

On a MiSeq, deep resolution sequencing aimed for a depth between 1 in 1 million and 1 in 200,000 T cells, with each clonotype covered approximately 10x on average. The immunoSEQ hsTCRB Kit was used to generate the TCR beta libraries. Per the authors' processing: Data were analyzed with ImmunoSEQ Data Assistant and ImmunoSEQ Analyzer, with V, D and J genes assigned per IMGT definitions. Clonality was computed as one minus normalized Shannon entropy of productive rearrangement frequencies, ranging from 0 to 1. Only overrepresented clonotypes making up at least 0.05% of each patient's repertoire were included in the public clonotype analysis. Some twelve age-matched healthy donor repertoires from immuneACCESS were used as controls for clonality. TCRdb took this table from immuneACCESS and kept in-frame rearrangements with V and J called. Such tables lack part of the clones; where checked against another copy, unresolved V genes explain under half of the gap, and the rest is unexplained. That table is the source of V, J and clone size, and D and trimming were worked out from the DNA. This sample holds 300,000 or so clones; 67% were observed only once. About 5.9% of the sample is taken by the ten largest.

To note about this clone: Its antigen remains unidentified. Base qualities are missing; no much larger clone stands one base away.

The CDR3 covers 14 residues, taking in both the cysteine and the phenylalanine. Solely the CDR3 DNA is kept, with 42 bases framed from the first base. Trimming removed 5 bases from V and 2 bases from J, leaving 13 bases between the germline ends. Looking up the germline V gene (reference sequence) yields CDR1 MNHNY and CDR2 SVGAGI. For TCR beta library preparation, approximately 2.2 micrograms of genomic DNA were isolated from cryopreserved PBMCs. Longitudinal blood samples from CLL patients on ibrutinib monotherapy were analyzed using high-throughput TCR beta sequencing. Patients were enrolled in a phase 2 open-label single-center ibrutinib monotherapy trial.

The source of this sequence is a human donor with chronic lymphocytic leukemia. Recombination joined TRBV6-6 with TRBJ2-7; TRBD2 is possibly the D segment (6 matching bases). Sequences were derived from PBMCs, sampled after 36 months of ibrutinib treatment. The DNA sequence is given as TGTGCCAGCAGTCGGGACTCCCGAACCTACGAGCAGTACTTC. Protein translation: CASSRDSRTYEQYF.